The clone carrying this T cell receptor (beta chain) was seen only a few times. The cDNA 3' end received a ligated oligonucleotide with a UMI. First-round PCR used three to four cycles and beta primers RC1.1 and RC1.2 covering TRBC1 and TRBC2. Using its own MiXCR run on the UMI-ligation and nested PCR reads, TCRdb lists one record per CDR3 protein. The repertoire has approximately 54,000 distinct CDR3 sequences, around 10% of them found once; the top ten carry about 9.4%. The CDR3 runs to 16 residues. The J segment lost 4 bases and the V segment lost 3 bases, leaving 11 bases of the junction unmatched. Germline V lookup: CDR1 SGHRS, CDR2 YFSETQ. Known numbers of the T cell clone KT2 were added to PBMC. The sample originates from a study of quantifying T cell responses using KT2 cells. About the study: cDNA was made from DNase-treated RNA using alpha and beta constant primers. A predetermined fluorescence threshold ended the second PCR, run as a qPCR.

This chain connects TRBV5-1 to TRBJ1-2; 8 bases are a match to TRBD1. Source material: PBMCs spiked with cells of the T cell clone KT2. This receptor was taken from a human donor. The CDR3 loop is CASSSAGGAGIYGYTF. In DNA, the CDR3 is TGCGCCAGCAGCTCGGCAGGGGGCGCCGGTATCTATGGCTACACCTTC. Full variable domain (missing parts from reference TRBV5-1 and TRBJ1-2): KAGVTQTPRYLIKTRGQQVTLSCSPISGHRSVSWYQQTPGQGLQFLFEYFSETQRNKGNFPGRFSGRQFSNSRSEMNVSTLELGDSALYLCASSSAGGAGIYGYTFGSGTRLTVV.